The 25 T cell receptor beta chains below come from one sample, sequenced in a study of shared clonotypes between healthy human individuals (dated by TCRdb to the early 2020s). The library came from the immunoSEQ multiplex PCR assay. TCRdb obtained this table from immuneACCESS and retained in-frame rearrangements with V and J assigned. These tables miss some clones; where compared with another copy, unresolved V genes account for less than half of the shortfall, and the remainder is unexplained. Counted in this sample were hundreds of thousands of clones; roughly 70% of them appeared once. Under 2% of the sample is taken by the ten largest. Sequencing input: memory CD4+ T cells sorted from blood. In light of the paper, this sample's cell subset or site label describes: CD45RA-negative fraction. Source of these receptors: a woman in her twenties or thirties in good health.

The rearrangement links TRBV19 to TRBJ2-7; 7 nucleotides agree with TRBD1. With V trimmed by 5 bases and J by 4 bases, 14 bases remained unmatched. CDR1 and CDR2 from the germline V gene are LNHDA and SQIVND (reference sequence). The CDR3 is 16 residues long. CDR3 bases: TGTGCCAGTAGTCCTGACAGGGCCATCGCGGGTTACGAGCAGTACTTC. It yields the protein CASSPDRAIAGYEQYF.

The V call is TRBV4-1, the J call TRBJ2-1; 12 bases agree with TRBD2. The CDR3 runs to 15 residues. Per germline, CDR1 MGHRA and CDR2 YSYEKL. Trimming at V came to 3 bases and at J to 9 bases, leaving 6 bases not matched to a gene. Written as DNA, the CDR3 is TGCGCCAGCAGCCACCGACTAGCGGGAGCGAGTGAGCAGTTCTTC. Translating gives CASSHRLAGASEQFF.

The V and J genes are TRBV5-1 and TRBJ1-1, with a weak D call TRBD1 (6 bases). The ends were cut back, 4 bases at V and 1 base at J, with 14 bases in the middle. The CDR3 runs to 15 residues. The germline V gene encodes CDR1 SGHRS and CDR2 YFSETQ. The CDR3 bases are TGCGCCAGCAGCCCCGAGGGACACGCGAACACTGAAGCTTTCTTT. Translated: CASSPEGHANTEAFF.

The chain couples TRBV6-5 to TRBJ1-5, with 7 bases lining up with TRBD1. The length of the CDR3 is 15 residues. V shed 5 bases and J 4 bases; nucleotides not matched to a gene: 8. Per the germline V gene, CDR1 is MNHEY and CDR2 is SVGAGI. CDR3 residues: CASSRRDRLNQPQHF. The CDR3 DNA sequence: TGTGCCAGCAGTCGCCGGGACAGATTAAATCAGCCCCAGCATTTT.

The gene calls are TRBV6-1 and TRBJ2-7, with D possibly called TRBD1 or TRBD2 (5 bases each). Germline V gives CDR1 MNHNS, CDR2 SASEGT. V lost 7 bases and J 3 bases, leaving 10 bases between the germline ends. CDR3 length equals 12 residues. The CDR3 region has the DNA TGTGCCAGCACCACAGGAGGCTACGAGCAGTACTTC. It yields the protein CASTTGGYEQYF.

The gene calls are TRBV5-1 and TRBJ1-1; D is uncertain. Trimming removed 0 bases at V and 8 bases at J, with 11 bases between. The CDR3 covers 13 residues. Germline V gene lookup returns CDR1 SGHRS and CDR2 YFSETQ. CDR3 sequence: CASSLEYGYEAFF. CDR3 DNA sequence: TGCGCCAGCAGCTTGGAGTACGGTTACGAAGCTTTCTTT.

This clone has ten or more counts. The rearrangement joins TRBV14 to TRBJ1-4, with D hard to call. Trimming left V 0 bases short and J 3 bases short, with 5 bases between. The CDR3 sequence is 14 residues long. From germline, CDR1 is SGHDN and CDR2 FVKESK. CDR3 DNA: TGTGCCAGCAGCCAAGATTACTCTAATGAAAAACTGTTTTTT. Protein sequence: CASSQDYSNEKLFF.

This clone showed up just a few times. This CDR3 reads CASSSGTTSSYNEQFF. CDR3 DNA sequence: TGCGCCAGCAGCTCGGGGACCACCAGCTCCTACAATGAGCAGTTCTTC. V usage is TRBV5-1 and J usage is TRBJ2-1; D possibly uses TRBD1 or TRBD2 (5 bases each). The CDR3 is made up of 16 amino acids. V was pared by 3 bases and J by 0 bases, with 13 bases between. Germline-derived CDR1 and CDR2 are SGHRS and YFSETQ.

This clone was seen a handful of times. The chain employs TRBV6-5 and TRBJ2-7, with D perhaps being TRBD1 or TRBD2 (6 bases each). The V and J ends lost 6 bases and 1 base respectively, with 10 bases between them. Looked up from germline, CDR1 is MNHEY and CDR2 is SVGAGI. The CDR3 runs to 13 residues. This chain's CDR3 is CASRRGESYEQYF. The DNA for the CDR3 is TGTGCCAGCAGAAGGGGGGAGTCCTACGAGCAGTACTTC.

The chain recombines TRBV11-2 with TRBJ2-5; possibly TRBD1 for D (5 bases). The germline gives CDR1 SGHAT, CDR2 FQNNGV. Trimming took 5 bases from V and 9 from J, leaving 16 bases between them. The CDR3 runs 13 residues. CDR3 sequence reads: CASSATDLGAQYF. The CDR3, as DNA: TGTGCCAGCAGCGCAACGGACCTAGGGGCCCAGTACTTC.

In this sample, this clone turned up a few times. This sequence joins TRBV2 and TRBJ2-1; the D is unclear. The CDR3 has 14 amino acids. The V gene's germline CDR1 is SNHLY and CDR2 FYNNEI. Trimming left V 4 bases short and J 2 bases short, with 9 bases between. The CDR3 DNA reads TGTGCCAGCAGTGGCCGCACAGCCTACAATGAGCAGTTCTTC. Residues: CASSGRTAYNEQFF.

Concerning this clone itself: This CDR3 is also generated by other DNA sequences in the sample. The chain links TRBV18 to TRBJ2-7; no definite D call. The CDR3 runs to 13 residues. The V and J ends lost 2 bases and 1 base respectively, with 6 bases between them. Germline CDR1 is KGHSH and CDR2 is LQKENI. CDR3 bases: TGTGCCAGCTCACCAGTGGGGTCCTACGAGCAGTACTTC. Translation gives CASSPVGSYEQYF.

This clone came up once. V usage is TRBV6-1 and J usage is TRBJ1-1, with D perhaps matching TRBD1 (5 bases). V was trimmed by 6 bases and J by 1 base, leaving 12 bases between them. Germline-derived CDR1 and CDR2 are MNHNS and SASEGT. This CDR3 is built from 14 residues. CDR3 DNA: TGTGCCAGCAGCCTGGGACTGCAGAACACTGAAGCTTTCTTT. It yields the protein CASSLGLQNTEAFF.

This chain links TRBV7-2 with TRBJ1-5; D unresolved. V lost 2 bases and J lost 1, with 9 bases in between. Germline-derived CDR1 and CDR2 are SGHTA and FQGNSA. This CDR3 comprises 15 residues. CDR3 protein: CASSLFTGSNQPQHF. The CDR3, as DNA: TGTGCCAGCAGCTTATTTACGGGGAGCAATCAGCCCCAGCATTTT.

The V call is TRBV11-2, the J call TRBJ1-2; 7 positions agree with TRBD1. The germline CDR1 and CDR2 sequences are SGHAT and FQNNGV. V was pared by 5 bases and J by 0 bases, with 6 bases of the junction left unmatched. This CDR3 spans 15 amino acids. CDR3 residues: CASSARDRANYGYTF. CDR3 sequence (DNA): TGTGCCAGCAGCGCCCGGGACAGAGCTAACTATGGCTACACCTTC.

The chain uses TRBV28 and TRBJ1-2; a weak D match, TRBD1 (5 bases). CDR1 and CDR2 (germline): MDHEN, SYDVKM. V lost 1 base to trimming and J lost 7 bases, with 13 bases between them. The CDR3 is 14 amino acids. The CDR3 here is CASSLLETDIGYTF. The CDR3 bases are TGTGCCAGCAGTTTATTGGAGACAGACATTGGCTACACCTTC.

The chain has TRBV10-1 and TRBJ2-7; D unclear. The ends were cut back, 0 bases at V and 2 bases at J, with 14 bases in the middle. The CDR3 loop spans 16 amino acids. Looked up from germline, CDR1 is WNHNN and CDR2 is SYGVQD (reference sequence). The CDR3 sequence is CASSESWHPDPYEQYF. Here the CDR3 DNA reads TGCGCCAGCAGTGAGTCGTGGCACCCCGACCCCTACGAGCAGTACTTC.

For this clone: The identical CDR3 is also encoded by other nucleotide sequences in the sample. The V call is TRBV28, the J call TRBJ1-2; 11 bases line up with TRBD1. Trimming removed 3 bases from V and 2 bases from J; junction bases left unmatched: 5. The germline CDR1 and CDR2 sequences are MDHEN and SYDVKM. The CDR3 is 16 residues long. The CDR3 coding sequence is TGTGCCAGCAGTTTTCCGGGACAGGGGGGCAACTATGGCTACACCTTC. It yields the protein CASSFPGQGGNYGYTF.

This chain uses TRBV7-7 with TRBJ2-2, with TRBD2 matching over 9 bases. Germline CDR1 SSHAT, CDR2 FNYEAQ (reference sequence). V was clipped by 2 bases and J by 2 bases; unmatched bases: 3. CDR3 size: 16 residues. The DNA of the CDR3 is TGTGCCAGCAGCTTACGGGGGACTAGCAACACCGGGGAGCTGTTTTTT. This codes for CASSLRGTSNTGELFF.

The chain recombines TRBV5-5 with TRBJ2-7; D may be TRBD1 (6 bases). V was trimmed by 2 bases and J by 5 bases, leaving 23 bases between them. CDR1 is SGHKS, CDR2 YYEKEE, per germline (reference sequence). The CDR3 extends over 17 amino acids. CDR3 nucleotides: TGTGCCAGCAGCTTTAAGGCAGGGGAAGCGGTTGTTAACGAGCAGTACTTC. Protein sequence: CASSFKAGEAVVNEQYF.

The V and J genes are TRBV5-1 and TRBJ2-7; D is unclear. This CDR3 spans 11 amino acids. Trimming took off 7 bases at V and 0 bases at J, with 5 bases between the two ends. Germline CDR1 and CDR2: SGHRS and YFSETQ. CDR3 coding DNA: TGCGCCAGCGGGGACTCCTACGAGCAGTACTTC. Its translation is CASGDSYEQYF. Full variable domain (remainder filled in from reference TRBV5-1 and TRBJ2-7): KAGVTQTPRYLIKTRGQQVTLSCSPISGHRSVSWYQQTPGQGLQFLFEYFSETQRNKGNFPGRFSGRQFSNSRSEMNVSTLELGDSALYLCASGDSYEQYFGPGTRLTVT.

On this clone itself: The junction departs from the called germline gene at one end, perhaps through a read error. Additional DNA sequences in this sample encode the identical CDR3. The chain couples TRBV2 to TRBJ1-5; no definite D call. The CDR3 covers 12 residues. Germline CDR1 SNHLY, CDR2 FYNNEI. The CDR3 region has the DNA TGTGCCAGCAGTGAAGGCAACCAGCCCCAGCATTTT. Translating it yields CASSEGNQPQHF.

The chain combines TRBV2 with TRBJ1-5; unclear D gene. Germline CDR1 is SNHLY and CDR2 is FYNNEI. The CDR3 runs to 13 residues. Trimming stripped 1 base from V and 6 bases from J, with 7 bases between. In nucleotides, the CDR3 is TGTGCCAGCAGTGAAGGAGTTTTTCAGCCCCAGCATTTT. Translation: CASSEGVFQPQHF.

This chain joins TRBV19 and TRBJ2-5; 9 bases match TRBD2. The length of the CDR3 is 18 residues. The trim removed 7 bases at V and 2 bases at J, leaving 17 bases unmatched. Germline assignment: CDR1 LNHDA and CDR2 SQIVND (reference sequence). The CDR3 sequence is CASKGSLSGRGRQETQYF. The CDR3 DNA follows: TGTGCCAGTAAAGGGTCCCTTAGCGGGAGAGGGAGGCAAGAGACCCAGTACTTC.

In its sample, this clone was seen once. The CDR3 bases are TGCACCGCGGCGTTTTGGGATTCCTATGAGCAGTTCTTC. Its translation is CTAAFWDSYEQFF. This chain joins TRBV29-1 and TRBJ2-1, with D uncertain. From germline, CDR1 is SQVTM and CDR2 ANQGSEA. The CDR3 runs to 13 residues.